Listed here are 24 T cell receptor beta chains from one sample, sequenced in a study of long-term antiretroviral therapy in people with HIV. Samples were assayed with immunoSEQ v3.0 at survey level. Measured with immunoSEQ multiplex PCR; TCRdb has only the in-frame clones, and not every one. This sample has about 35,000 clones, with roughly 93% found just once. Sequenced here: unsorted PBMCs, sampled 4.1 years after starting antiretroviral therapy. The receptor source for this set is a woman aged 50 to 65 with HIV.

This rearrangement joins TRBV4-2 to TRBJ2-5, with 10 positions matching TRBD1. With 5 bases clipped from V and 5 bases from J, the junction kept 5 bases outside the gene matches. This CDR3 region has 14 residues. CDR1 and CDR2 from the germline V gene are LGHNA and YNFKEQ. Written as DNA, the CDR3 is TGTGCCAGCAGCGGGACAGGGGTTTGGGAGACCCAGTACTTC. As protein: CASSGTGVWETQYF.

This chain links TRBV30 with TRBJ1-6, with 7 bases lining up with TRBD1. V lost 4 bases to trimming and J lost 5 bases; unmatched junction nucleotides: 5. The CDR3 spans 14 residues. CDR1 is GTSNPN and CDR2 is SVGIG in the germline V gene (reference sequence). For the CDR3, the DNA is TGTGCCTGGATAGGGACAGAAAATAATTCACCCCTCCACTTT. It translates to CAWIGTENNSPLHF.

This chain uses TRBV19 with TRBJ1-1; D is possibly TRBD1 (5 bases). CDR1 is LNHDA and CDR2 is SQIVND in the germline V gene (reference sequence). The CDR3 runs to 14 residues. Trimming took 7 bases from V and 4 from J, leaving 16 bases between them. CDR3 region: CASILTGEGTEAFF. CDR3 DNA: TGTGCCAGTATCCTTACGGGGGAAGGCACTGAAGCTTTCTTT.

This chain links TRBV7-3 with TRBJ2-2; D not resolved. The CDR3 runs 13 residues. CDR1 and CDR2 from the germline V gene are SGHTA and FQGTGA. V lost 2 bases, J lost 2 bases, and 3 bases lay in between. The CDR3 sequence is CASSLGNTGELFF. CDR3 nucleotide sequence: TGTGCCAGCAGCTTAGGAAACACCGGGGAGCTGTTTTTT.

J is TRBJ1-2 and V is TRBV21-1; TRBD1, the table's D call, lacks a check against the DNA. TRBV21-1 is termed a pseudogene. CDR3 size: 17 residues. This CDR3 reads CASSAPALGQPFYGYTF. In nucleotides, the CDR3 is TGTGCCAGCAGCGCACCGGCATTGGGACAGCCTTTCTATGGCTACACCTTC.

J is TRBJ2-1 and V is TRBV5-1; the D call may be TRBD1 or TRBD2 (6 bases each). CDR1 and CDR2 (germline): SGHRS, YFSETQ. V lost 1 base and J lost 5, with 13 bases in between. The length of the CDR3 is 15 residues. The CDR3 region is CASSLRGGPDNEQFF. CDR3 nucleotide sequence: TGCGCCAGCAGCTTGAGAGGGGGGCCTGACAATGAGCAGTTCTTC.

This sequence joins TRBV7-9 and TRBJ1-1; TRBD1 agrees at 9 bases. CDR3 length: 15 residues. V lost 4 bases, J lost 4 bases, and 7 bases stayed unmatched. The germline CDR1 and CDR2 sequences are SEHNR and FQNEAQ (reference sequence). CDR3 residues: CASSSRGTGTTEAFF. The CDR3 nucleotides read TGTGCCAGCAGCTCGAGGGGGACAGGGACCACTGAAGCTTTCTTT.

The J gene is TRBJ2-7, the V gene TRBV27, with D possibly matching TRBD1 (6 bases). CDR3 size: 11 residues. Trimming pared 10 bases from V and 3 bases from J, leaving 10 bases between. Germline V CDR1 and CDR2: MNHEY, SMNVEV (reference sequence). The CDR3 sequence is CAIKTGYEQYF. CDR3 sequence (DNA): TGTGCCATCAAGACAGGCTACGAGCAGTACTTC.

The chain combines TRBV6-5 with TRBJ1-1, with D maybe TRBD1 (5 bases). Germline V gene sequence: CDR1 MNHEY, CDR2 SVGAGI. The CDR3 totals 12 residues. V was pared by 6 bases and J by 14 bases, with 19 bases between. This chain's CDR3 is CASSLFGDSVFF. In DNA, the CDR3 is TGTGCCAGCAGCCTTTTCGGCGACAGCGTGTTCTTT.

The gene calls are TRBV15 and TRBJ2-2; 8 positions agree with TRBD2. CDR3 length equals 17 residues. V shed 0 bases and J 8 bases; nucleotides not matched to a gene: 11. The V gene's germline CDR1 is LNHNV and CDR2 YYDKDF (reference sequence). Written as DNA, the CDR3 is TGTGCCACCAGCAGAGATTCGAGCGGGGGCCCCGAAGGGGAGCTGTTTTTT. It is translated as CATSRDSSGGPEGELFF. Full variable domain (outside the CDR3, taken from reference TRBV15 and TRBJ2-2): DAMVIQNPRYQVTQFGKPVTLSCSQTLNHNVMYWYQQKSSQAPKLLFHYYDKDFNNEADTPDNFQSRRPNTSFCFLDIRSPGLGDTAMYLCATSRDSSGGPEGELFFGEGSRLTVL.

J is TRBJ2-1 and V is TRBV10-3; no clear D gene. V lost 0 bases to trimming and J lost 7 bases, with 7 bases between them. The germline CDR1 and CDR2 sequences are ENHRY and SYGVKD. CDR3 size: 13 residues. This chain's CDR3 is CAISESHGNEQFF. DNA of the CDR3: TGTGCCATCAGTGAGTCCCACGGTAATGAGCAGTTCTTC.

In nucleotides, the CDR3 is TGCAGCGTTGAAGCCGGGGACAGCAATCAGCCCCAGCATTTT. Amino acids: CSVEAGDSNQPQHF. The chain carries TRBV29-1 and TRBJ1-5, with D tentatively TRBD1 (5 bases). The germline V and J ends were trimmed by 1 base and 1 base, with 8 bases remaining between them. CDR3 size: 14 residues. CDR1 and CDR2 from the germline V gene are SQVTM and ANQGSEA.

This chain connects TRBV5-1 to TRBJ1-3; D is undetermined. Germline V gene lookup returns CDR1 SGHRS and CDR2 YFSETQ. The CDR3 extends over 15 amino acids. V was pared by 3 bases and J by 0 bases, with 10 bases between. CDR3 in DNA: TGCGCCAGCAGCTCCGGCAGGAGCTCTGGAAACACCATATATTTT. Amino acids: CASSSGRSSGNTIYF.

The chain carries TRBV4-3 and TRBJ1-1; TRBD1 aligns across 9 bases. J lost 1 base, V lost 3 bases, and 6 bases had no gene match. There are 16 residues in the CDR3. Germline CDR1 and CDR2: LGHNA and YSLEER. The CDR3 loop reads CASSQVTGGWNTEAFF. The CDR3 DNA sequence: TGCGCCAGCAGCCAGGTAACAGGGGGCTGGAACACTGAAGCTTTCTTT.

The chain is built from TRBV6-1 and TRBJ2-2, with D tentatively TRBD1 (5 bases). V lost 6 bases and J lost 2, with 13 bases in between. Per the germline V gene, CDR1 is MNHNS and CDR2 is SASEGT. This CDR3 region has 15 residues. CDR3 in amino acids: CASRERGSNTGELFF. CDR3 DNA: TGTGCCAGCAGGGAAAGGGGATCTAACACCGGGGAGCTGTTTTTT.

V gene TRBV5-1 combines with J gene TRBJ2-3; D might be TRBD2 (6 bases). The CDR3 totals 15 residues. Germline CDR1 SGHRS, CDR2 YFSETQ. Trimming removed 0 bases at V and 6 bases at J, with 14 bases between. CDR3 protein: CASSLEGGGLDTQYF. Written as DNA, the CDR3 is TGCGCCAGCAGCTTGGAGGGAGGAGGCCTGGATACGCAGTATTTT.

CDR3 amino acids: CASSDQLTRGVNQPQHF. CDR3 nucleotides: TGCGCCAGCAGTGACCAACTTACCAGGGGGGTCAATCAGCCCCAGCATTTT. The chain recombines TRBV10-2 with TRBJ1-5; 7 bases agree with TRBD1. V was pared by 3 bases and J by 3 bases, with 11 bases of the junction left unmatched. The CDR3 has 17 residues. Germline V gene sequence: CDR1 WSHSY, CDR2 SAAADI.

The rearrangement uses TRBV5-1 and TRBJ2-2; TRBD1 matches 8 bases. CDR1 and CDR2 (germline): SGHRS, YFSETQ. The CDR3 is 16 residues long. Trimming at V came to 4 bases and at J to 5 bases, leaving 10 bases not matched to a gene. In DNA, the CDR3 is TGCGCCAGCAGCAGTCGGACAGGGACAAAGACCGGGGAGCTGTTTTTT. This gives the protein CASSSRTGTKTGELFF.

The chain couples TRBV2 to TRBJ1-2; 9 positions match TRBD1. The CDR3 spans 14 residues. Per germline, CDR1 SNHLY and CDR2 FYNNEI. Trimming cost V 4 bases and J 4 bases; bases outside gene matches: 4. CDR3 bases: TGTGCCAGCAGTGGCCAGGGACAGGGCTATGGCTACACCTTC. Its protein is CASSGQGQGYGYTF.

The chain combines TRBV7-2 with TRBJ2-7, with TRBD1 as a possible D gene (6 bases). The CDR3 totals 14 residues. Germline CDR1 reads SGHTA; CDR2 reads FQGNSA. Trimming took off 1 base at V and 1 base at J, with 8 bases between the two ends. In DNA form, the CDR3 reads TGTGCCAGCAGCTTAGGGACAGTGTCCTACGAGCAGTACTTC. Encoded protein: CASSLGTVSYEQYF. The full variable domain, in which reference TRBV7-2 and TRBJ2-7 provide the parts outside the CDR3, is GAGVSQSPSNKVTEKGKDVELRCDPISGHTALYWYRQSLGQGLEFLIYFQGNSAPDKSGLPSDRFSAERTGGSVSTLTIQRTQQEDSAVYLCASSLGTVSYEQYFGPGTRLTVT.

This chain links TRBV10-3 with TRBJ2-1, with D unclear. Germline V CDR1 and CDR2: ENHRY, SYGVKD. The CDR3 is 15 residues long. Trimming took 5 bases from V and 5 from J, leaving 16 bases between them. This chain's CDR3 is CAISLPVASNNEQFF. The CDR3 DNA is TGTGCCATCAGTCTCCCGGTTGCGTCCAACAATGAGCAGTTCTTC.

The chain uses TRBV18 and TRBJ1-4, with unresolved D. Germline V gene lookup returns CDR1 KGHSH and CDR2 LQKENI. Trimming removed 4 bases from V and 5 bases from J, with 14 bases in between. The CDR3 contains 15 residues. The CDR3 nucleotides read TGTGCCAGCTCACGGAACAGTCCTCAAAATGAAAAACTGTTTTTT. Translated: CASSRNSPQNEKLFF.

The V and J genes are TRBV11-2 and TRBJ1-2, with 9 bases aligning to TRBD1. Per the germline V gene, CDR1 is SGHAT and CDR2 is FQNNGV. This CDR3 is built from 13 residues. V gave up 5 bases and J gave up 4 bases; unmatched junction bases: 2. The CDR3 loop reads CASSKDRGYGYTF. The CDR3 region has the DNA TGTGCCAGCAGCAAGGACAGGGGCTATGGCTACACCTTC.

J is TRBJ2-7 and V is TRBV12-5; D remains ambiguous. The V gene's germline CDR1 is LGHNT and CDR2 FRNRAP. The CDR3 is 11 residues long. V was pared by 3 bases and J by 4 bases, with 4 bases between. CDR3 loop: CASGFKYEQYF. The CDR3 nucleotides read TGTGCTAGTGGTTTTAAATACGAGCAGTACTTC.